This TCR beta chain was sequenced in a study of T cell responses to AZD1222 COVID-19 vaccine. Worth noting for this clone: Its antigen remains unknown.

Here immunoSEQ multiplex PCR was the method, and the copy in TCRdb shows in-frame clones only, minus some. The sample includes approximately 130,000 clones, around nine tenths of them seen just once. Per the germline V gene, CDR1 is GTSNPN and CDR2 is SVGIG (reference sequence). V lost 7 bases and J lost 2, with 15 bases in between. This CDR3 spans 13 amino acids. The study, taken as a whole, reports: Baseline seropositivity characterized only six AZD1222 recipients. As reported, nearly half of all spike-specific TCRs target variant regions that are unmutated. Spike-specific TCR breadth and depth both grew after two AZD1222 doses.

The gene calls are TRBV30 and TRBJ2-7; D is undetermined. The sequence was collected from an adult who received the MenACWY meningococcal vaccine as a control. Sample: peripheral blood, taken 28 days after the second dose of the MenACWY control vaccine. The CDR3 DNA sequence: TGTGCCTCGACCGTAGCTGAAACCTACGAGCAGTACTTC. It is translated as CASTVAETYEQYF. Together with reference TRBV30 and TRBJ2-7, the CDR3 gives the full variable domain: SQTIHQWPATLVQPVGSPLSLECTVEGTSNPNLYWYRQAAGRGLQLLFYSVGIGQISSEVPQNLSASRPQDRQFILSSKKLLLSDSGFYLCASTVAETYEQYFGPGTRLTVT.